One sample yielded the 5 T cell receptor beta chains listed below, sequenced in a study of early T cells in non-severe SARS-CoV-2 infection. In TCRdb, the 5' RACE reads were re-called with MiXCR into one record per CDR3 protein. The sample includes more than 25,000 distinct CDR3 sequences, around 5% of them seen just once. Sequenced sample: whole blood. The receptor set was obtained from an adult who was a healthcare worker with PCR-confirmed SARS-CoV-2 infection or an uninfected control (not recorded which).

This clonotype was seen repeatedly, ten times or more. This chain uses TRBV18 with TRBJ2-7; D not certain. The germline V and J ends were trimmed by 3 bases and 5 bases, with 8 bases remaining between them. CDR3 length: 12 residues. Germline values: CDR1 KGHSH, CDR2 LQKENI. The CDR3 sequence: CASSPAGDEQYF. The DNA for the CDR3 is TGTGCCAGCTCACCCGCAGGAGACGAGCAGTACTTC.

The chain recombines TRBV28 with TRBJ1-5; 7 bases fit TRBD1. Germline loops: CDR1 MDHEN, CDR2 SYDVKM. Trimming removed 2 bases from V and 4 bases from J; junction bases left unmatched: 8. This CDR3 has 16 amino acids. CDR3 sequence: CASSLGQGVGNQPQHF. The CDR3 DNA reads as TGTGCCAGCAGTTTAGGCCAGGGGGTAGGGAATCAGCCCCAGCATTTT. Together with reference TRBV28 and TRBJ1-5, the CDR3 gives the full variable domain: DVKVTQSSRYLVKRTGEKVFLECVQDMDHENMFWYRQDPGLGLRLIYFSYDVKMKEKGDIPEGYSVSREKKERFSLILESASTNQTSMYLCASSLGQGVGNQPQHFGDGTRLSIL.

This clonotype has ten or more counts. The chain carries TRBV6-5 and TRBJ2-1; no clear D gene. The length of the CDR3 is 13 residues. V was trimmed by 2 bases and J by 3 bases, leaving 5 bases between them. Germline-derived CDR1 and CDR2 are MNHEY and SVGAGI. The CDR3 bases are TGTGCCAGCAGTTACCGACGCTACAATGAGCAGTTCTTC. This sequence encodes CASSYRRYNEQFF.

The chain carries TRBV6-5 and TRBJ2-5, with 8 bases identical to TRBD2. Germline values: CDR1 MNHEY, CDR2 SVGAGI. J was trimmed by 3 bases and V by 5 bases; bases with no gene match: 8. This CDR3 comprises 15 residues. CDR3 region: CASSSQGTREETQYF. CDR3 in DNA: TGTGCCAGCAGTAGCCAAGGGACTAGGGAAGAGACCCAGTACTTC.

This clonotype has at least ten counts. This chain uses TRBV29-1 with TRBJ1-1, with a tentative D call TRBD1 (6 bases). V lost 6 bases and J 2 bases, leaving 16 bases between the germline ends. This CDR3 spans 14 amino acids. Germline CDR1 SQVTM, CDR2 ANQGSEA. The CDR3 spells CSVHKTGGNTEAFF. In nucleotides, the CDR3 is TGCAGCGTCCATAAGACAGGAGGCAACACTGAAGCTTTCTTT.